The entry below gives a single T cell receptor (beta chain) sequence along with its context. Trimming removed 8 bases at V and 3 bases at J, with 12 bases between. This CDR3 spans 13 amino acids. Germline V lookup: CDR1 MNHEY, CDR2 SVGAGI. As processed by the authors: By means of reference gene primer amplification, nucleated cell counts were estimated. The table came from immunoSEQ multiplex PCR; TCRdb's copy has only in-frame clones and leaves some out. Clone size and V and J calls were adopted from that table, with D and trimming inferred from the DNA. The top ten hold around 5% of the sample, which has over 85,000 clones, more than 85% seen once. The data derive from a study of blood T cell repertoires in COVID-19. Study overall: Collection of acute and convalescent COVID-19 samples took place in the United States, Italy and Spain. T cells, B-cell-depleted T cells, or PBMCs provided the cDNA or gDNA that served as material.

This receptor was identified in a man in his forties with acute or convalescent COVID-19. This chain joins TRBV6-5 and TRBJ2-3, with TRBD1 as a possible D gene (6 bases). Material for sequencing was peripheral blood. The CDR3 here is CASGEGETDTQYF. The CDR3 DNA is TGTGCCAGCGGCGAGGGGGAGACAGATACGCAGTATTTT.